The T cell receptor beta chain under discussion was sequenced for a study of CD4 and CD8 cells across lung adenocarcinoma regions. One entry per CDR3 protein results from TCRdb running MiXCR on the PCR reads. The sample includes around 20,000 distinct CDR3 sequences, 46% seen only once; the top ten take roughly a fifth. Concerning this clonotype itself: One end of the junction fails to match germline, which may point to a read error.

CDR1 and CDR2 (germline): WSHSY, SAAADI. This CDR3 spans 14 amino acids. Sequences were obtained from CD4+ T cells from the margin of a lung tumor. The V gene is TRBV10-2, the J gene TRBJ2-3; 7 bases map to TRBD2. The TCR sequence derives from a male donor with lung adenocarcinoma. The CD4 and CD8 labels of this study may be unreliable. The CDR3 sequence: CASSGVGEQDTQYF. The DNA of the CDR3 is TGCGCGAGCAGCGGGGTGGGTGAGCAAGATACCCAGTATTTT.